This T cell receptor (beta chain) was documented in a study of shared clonotypes between healthy human individuals. A remark on this clone: The antigen remains unidentified.

Germline CDR1 and CDR2: SGHRS and YFSETQ. CDR3 length equals 16 residues. V was clipped by 1 base and J by 5 bases; unmatched bases: 9. Sequencing used immunoSEQ multiplex PCR; TCRdb keeps in-frame clones, though not all of them. The table shows more than 2,000,000 clones, with roughly 92% occurring only once. Study conclusions and caveats: A reduction in generation probabilities was seen for non-shared clonotypes relative to those shared by all four donors.

V is TRBV5-1 and J is TRBJ2-5; 9 positions match TRBD2. The receptor was isolated from a man younger than 35 in good health. Sample: naive CD4+ T cells sorted from blood. Subset in this sample: CD45RA+ positively selected. In DNA form, the CDR3 reads TGCGCCAGCAGCTTGTCGCAGCGGGGGGCCGTGGAGACCCAGTACTTC. It translates to CASSLSQRGAVETQYF.